Sequencing of this T cell receptor beta chain was carried out in a study of Graves' ophthalmopathy and Graves' hyperthyroidism. General study results and limits: An approximately 80% specificity and about 90% sensitivity were achieved by a 13-signature model that separated ophthalmopathy from stable hyperthyroidism.

The germline V gene encodes CDR1 MDHEN and CDR2 SYDVKM. The J segment lost 4 bases and the V segment lost 3 bases, leaving 2 bases of the junction unmatched. CDR3 length: 14 residues. Stable hyperthyroidism meant no ophthalmopathy within 18 months of follow-up. As the template, RNA transcripts were used to amplify TCR beta CDR3 regions. HTBI primers served in a first-round RT-PCR, which a second-round multiplex PCR followed. Via MiXCR, TCRdb re-called the multiplex PCR reads, giving one row per CDR3 protein. Seen here are 350,000 to 400,000 distinct CDR3 sequences, 15% to 19% observed once, and the top ten hold 5.5% to 8%. This clonotype showed up many times. What it binds is unknown.

Input material: peripheral blood. The gene calls are TRBV28 and TRBJ2-7; TRBD1 matches at 11 bases. The sequence derives from a woman between 18 and 29 years old with stable Graves' hyperthyroidism. The DNA for the CDR3 is TGTGCCAGCAGTTTCGGGACAGGGGGTTACGAGCAGTACTTC. This encodes CASSFGTGGYEQYF.